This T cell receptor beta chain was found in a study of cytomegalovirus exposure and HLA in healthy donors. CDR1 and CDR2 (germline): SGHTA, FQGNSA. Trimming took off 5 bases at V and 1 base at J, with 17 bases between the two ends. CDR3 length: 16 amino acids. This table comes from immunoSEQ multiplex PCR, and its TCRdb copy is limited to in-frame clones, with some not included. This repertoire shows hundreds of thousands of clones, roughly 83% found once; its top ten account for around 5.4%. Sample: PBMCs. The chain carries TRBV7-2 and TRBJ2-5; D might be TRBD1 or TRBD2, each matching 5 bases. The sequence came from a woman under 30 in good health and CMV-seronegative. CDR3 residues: CASSLYGEGPQETQYF. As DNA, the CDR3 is TGTGCCAGCAGCCTCTACGGCGAGGGGCCCCAAGAGACCCAGTACTTC.